The 29 T cell receptor beta chains presented below share a single source sample, sequenced in a study of blood T cell repertoires in COVID-19. Sequencing was performed with immunoSEQ multiplex PCR; in TCRdb, only in-frame clones are kept and a portion is missing. Altogether 150,000 or so clones are present, 85% being singletons, with the ten largest covering 3% to 3.5%. Sequencing was carried out using peripheral blood. All receptors come from a human donor with acute or convalescent COVID-19. The donor label of this sample is uncertain.

CDR3 nucleotide sequence: TGTGCCAGCAGTTCCTACAGGGGTTGGGATACGCAGTATTTT. Translated, it gives CASSSYRGWDTQYF. The chain couples TRBV27 to TRBJ2-3; 7 bases map to TRBD1. The CDR3 consists of 14 residues. The V segment lost 4 bases and the J segment 6 bases; nucleotides outside the gene matches: 7. Germline V gene lookup returns CDR1 MNHEY and CDR2 SMNVEV (reference sequence).

The chain recombines TRBV28 with TRBJ1-5, with a weak D call TRBD1 (6 bases). The germline V and J ends were trimmed by 8 bases and 2 bases, with 10 bases remaining between them. The CDR3 totals 13 residues. The germline V gene has CDR1 MDHEN and CDR2 SYDVKM. The CDR3 coding sequence is TGTGCCAGCCGTGGGGGCGGCAATCAGCCCCAGCATTTT. Translating it yields CASRGGGNQPQHF. Drawing the rest from reference TRBV28 and TRBJ1-5, the complete variable domain is DVKVTQSSRYLVKRTGEKVFLECVQDMDHENMFWYRQDPGLGLRLIYFSYDVKMKEKGDIPEGYSVSREKKERFSLILESASTNQTSMYLCASRGGGNQPQHFGDGTRLSIL.

This clone showed up just a few times. The chain uses TRBV7-3 and TRBJ2-2, with 7 nucleotides matching TRBD2. The CDR3 sequence is 16 residues long. V gave up 5 bases and J gave up 3 bases; unmatched junction bases: 9. CDR1 and CDR2 from the germline V gene are SGHTA and FQGTGA. The CDR3 loop is CASSPQAAGYTGELFF. For the CDR3, the DNA is TGTGCCAGCAGCCCTCAAGCAGCGGGGTACACCGGGGAGCTGTTTTTT.

CDR3 DNA sequence: TGTGCCAGCAGTGTTCCGGGGTCAGGATCTGGAAACACCATATATTTT. It specifies CASSVPGSGSGNTIYF. The chain is built from TRBV25-1 and TRBJ1-3; unclear D gene. The CDR3 extends over 16 amino acids. The V and J ends lost 4 bases and 1 base respectively, with 14 bases between them. Germline V gives CDR1 MGHDK, CDR2 SYGVNS.

This sequence joins TRBV28 and TRBJ2-3; D is ambiguous. The V gene lost 7 bases and the J gene lost 6 bases, with 11 bases spanning the gap. This CDR3 is 12 amino acids long. Germline CDR1 MDHEN, CDR2 SYDVKM. For the CDR3, the DNA is TGTGCCAGCAAAGGCATTAGCGATACGCAGTATTTT. As protein: CASKGISDTQYF.

The chain uses TRBV10-3 and TRBJ2-3, with TRBD2 as a possible D gene (7 bases). The CDR3 has 14 residues. Germline V lookup: CDR1 ENHRY, CDR2 SYGVKD. V dropped 9 bases and J dropped 3 bases, with 16 bases sitting between them. This CDR3 is CAMGLGGPTDTQYF. The DNA of the CDR3 is TGTGCCATGGGGCTGGGGGGGCCGACAGATACGCAGTATTTT.

The rearrangement links TRBV19 to TRBJ1-4, with D maybe TRBD1 (6 bases). There are 14 residues in the CDR3. The ends were cut back, 3 bases at V and 5 bases at J, with 10 bases in the middle. Germline loops: CDR1 LNHDA, CDR2 SQIVND (reference sequence). CDR3 residues: CASSIIQGNEKLFF. The CDR3 DNA follows: TGTGCCAGTAGTATCATACAGGGCAATGAAAAACTGTTTTTT.

The chain employs TRBV6-5 and TRBJ1-3; D call uncertain. The CDR3 extends over 15 amino acids. V was cut by 6 bases and J by 0 bases, with 12 bases left in between. Germline loops: CDR1 MNHEY, CDR2 SVGAGI. CDR3 in amino acids: CASSSSADSGNTIYF. The CDR3 DNA is TGTGCCAGCAGCTCCTCGGCGGACTCTGGAAACACCATATATTTT.

The J gene is TRBJ2-7, the V gene TRBV4-2; a possible D gene is TRBD2 (5 bases). Trimming cost V 4 bases and J 3 bases, with 13 bases left between them. The CDR3 length is 14 residues. CDR1 and CDR2 (germline): LGHNA, YNFKEQ. CDR3: CASSPGVGDYEQYF. The DNA of the CDR3 is TGTGCCAGCAGCCCCGGAGTCGGGGACTACGAGCAGTACTTC.

The CDR3 nucleotides read TGCGCCAGCAGCCAAGAAGGAGGGCAGAGACGAAATTCACCCCTCCACTTT. Translated, it gives CASSQEGGQRRNSPLHF. The chain carries TRBV4-1 and TRBJ1-6; no definite D call. CDR3 length: 17 amino acids. CDR1 MGHRA and CDR2 YSYEKL come from the germline V gene. V was cut by 0 bases and J by 7 bases, with 16 bases left in between.

The CDR3 sequence: CASSGHGVYFEAFF. The DNA of the CDR3 is TGTGCCAGTAGTGGACACGGCGTATATTTTGAAGCTTTCTTT. The chain uses TRBV19 and TRBJ1-1; D might be TRBD1 (5 bases). The CDR3 sequence is 14 residues long. Germline CDR1 reads LNHDA; CDR2 reads SQIVND (reference sequence). Trimming removed 5 bases at V and 7 bases at J, with 17 bases between.

This sequence joins TRBV4-1 and TRBJ2-3; D gene uncertain. CDR1 and CDR2 from the germline V gene are MGHRA and YSYEKL. With 4 bases removed from V and 4 bases from J, the gap between germline ends came to 9 bases. The CDR3 runs 13 residues. The CDR3 region is CASSLTRSDTQYF. CDR3 DNA: TGCGCCAGCAGCCTAACCAGGTCAGATACGCAGTATTTT.

In DNA, the CDR3 is TGTGCCATCAGTCCAACAGGGGGCGCAGGAGCTTTCTTT. Its translation: CAISPTGGAGAFF. This chain links TRBV10-3 with TRBJ1-1, with 9 bases aligning to TRBD1. With 5 bases clipped from V and 10 bases from J, the junction kept 8 bases outside the gene matches. Germline V lookup: CDR1 ENHRY, CDR2 SYGVKD. CDR3 length: 13 amino acids.

This chain links TRBV14 with TRBJ1-6; D remains unclear. V dropped 1 base and J dropped 10 bases, with 8 bases sitting between them. Germline V gives CDR1 SGHDN, CDR2 FVKESK. The CDR3 has 13 residues. The CDR3 spells CASSQAPVSPLHF. The CDR3 region has the DNA TGTGCCAGCAGCCAAGCTCCCGTCTCACCCCTCCACTTT.

The chain uses TRBV9 and TRBJ1-3, with 11 bases identical to TRBD1. The CDR3 runs to 17 residues. Germline assignment: CDR1 SGDLS and CDR2 YYNGEE. Trimming removed 0 bases from V and 2 bases from J; junction bases left unmatched: 4. CDR3 in DNA: TGTGCCAGCAGCGTAGGCCCGGGACAGGGGGCTGGAAACACCATATATTTT. It encodes CASSVGPGQGAGNTIYF.

This clone appeared a few times. CDR3 nucleotide sequence: TGTGCCAGCAACCTGGGACTAGCGGGGGGGCGCCCAGATACGCAGTATTTT. Translated: CASNLGLAGGRPDTQYF. V is TRBV2 and J is TRBJ2-3; 16 bases fit TRBD2. Trimming at V came to 7 bases and at J to 4 bases, leaving 8 bases not matched to a gene. The CDR3 contains 17 residues. Germline-derived CDR1 and CDR2 are SNHLY and FYNNEI.

For the CDR3, the DNA is TGCGCCAGCAGCCAAGGAGGGCTTTACAATGAGCAGTTCTTC. Encoded protein: CASSQGGLYNEQFF. The chain links TRBV4-1 to TRBJ2-1; TRBD2 might be the D (5 bases). Germline loops: CDR1 MGHRA, CDR2 YSYEKL. Trimming left V 1 base short and J 4 bases short, with 8 bases between. The length of the CDR3 is 14 residues.

The gene calls are TRBV18 and TRBJ2-3, with D hard to call. CDR3 length: 14 amino acids. Germline CDR1 reads KGHSH; CDR2 reads LQKENI. The germline V and J ends were trimmed by 2 bases and 2 bases, with 8 bases remaining between them. The CDR3 spells CASSPNSPTDTQYF. CDR3 coding DNA: TGTGCCAGCTCACCAAACAGCCCCACAGATACGCAGTATTTT.

The CDR3: CASSPGQNVPQHF. In DNA, the CDR3 is TGTGCCAGCTCACCCGGACAGAATGTGCCCCAGCATTTT. J is TRBJ1-5 and V is TRBV18, with D possibly being TRBD1 (6 bases). The V and J ends lost 3 bases and 9 bases respectively, with 12 bases between them. CDR3 length equals 13 residues. Germline loops: CDR1 KGHSH, CDR2 LQKENI.

This clone was recorded a few times. The chain couples TRBV7-2 to TRBJ1-1; D remains unclear. Germline assignment: CDR1 SGHTA and CDR2 FQGNSA. CDR3 length: 13 amino acids. V was trimmed by 2 bases and J by 1 base, leaving 5 bases between them. The CDR3 DNA is TGTGCCAGCAGCTTACAGGAGAACACTGAAGCTTTCTTT. Its translation is CASSLQENTEAFF.

V gene TRBV21-1 combines with J gene TRBJ1-5; the table's D call, TRBD1, was not checked against the DNA. TRBV21-1 is deemed a pseudogene. CDR3 length: 16 residues. The CDR3: CARLRKARAPNQPQHF. In DNA, the CDR3 is TGTGCCAGACTCAGAAAGGCCAGGGCCCCAAATCAGCCCCAGCATTTT.

This sequence joins TRBV19 and TRBJ2-1; a weak D match, TRBD1 (6 bases). This CDR3 has 16 residues. Germline CDR1 LNHDA, CDR2 SQIVND (reference sequence). The V and J ends lost 1 base and 3 bases respectively, with 13 bases between them. The CDR3 DNA sequence: TGTGCCAGTAGTATAGTAGGGGGTTTAGGCTACAATGAGCAGTTCTTC. The encoded protein is CASSIVGGLGYNEQFF.

The rearrangement links TRBV6-2 or TRBV6-3 to TRBJ1-1; a possible D gene is TRBD1 (5 bases). The CDR3 runs to 15 residues. V was clipped by 2 bases and J by 3 bases, with 13 bases between them. CDR1 and CDR2 from the germline V gene are MNHEY and SVGEGT. CDR3 bases: TGTGCCAGCAGTTACCCGACAGTTTTTGACACTGAAGCTTTCTTT. This codes for CASSYPTVFDTEAFF.

This chain uses TRBV27 with TRBJ2-7; 7 bases agree with TRBD2. J gave up 6 bases and V 3 bases, and 14 bases lay outside the gene matches. Germline-derived CDR1 and CDR2 are MNHEY and SMNVEV (reference sequence). The CDR3 length is 16 residues. CDR3 DNA sequence: TGTGCCAGCAGTTTGTCCGGGACTAATCCCCCGGGCGAGCAGTACTTC. This gives the protein CASSLSGTNPPGEQYF.

The chain is built from TRBV4-1 and TRBJ1-4; the match to TRBD1 covers 7 bases. Per the germline V gene, CDR1 is MGHRA and CDR2 is YSYEKL. The CDR3 totals 19 residues. Trimming took 4 bases from V and 4 from J; bases not matched to a gene: 18. CDR3 sequence (DNA): TGCGCCAGCAGCCTAAGAGGGGGGCAGAGGGGGCGGGATAATGAAAAACTGTTTTTT. It codes for CASSLRGGQRGRDNEKLFF.

The chain combines TRBV5-4 with TRBJ2-7; 8 bases agree with TRBD2. Germline CDR1 SGHNT, CDR2 YYREEE (reference sequence). V was clipped by 4 bases and J by 0 bases; unmatched bases: 9. This CDR3 has 16 residues. CDR3 sequence: CASSLLTSGSSYEQYF. The CDR3 region has the DNA TGTGCCAGCAGCCTACTTACTAGCGGTAGCTCCTACGAGCAGTACTTC. Full variable domain (missing parts from reference TRBV5-4 and TRBJ2-7): ETGVTQSPTHLIKTRGQQVTLRCSSQSGHNTVSWYQQALGQGPQFIFQYYREEENGRGNFPPRFSGLQFPNYSSELNVNALELDDSALYLCASSLLTSGSSYEQYFGPGTRLTVT.

The chain combines TRBV11-2 with TRBJ1-4; 9 nucleotides align to TRBD1. Trimming at V came to 3 bases and at J to 8 bases, leaving 10 bases not matched to a gene. Germline CDR1 is SGHAT and CDR2 is FQNNGV. This CDR3 has 16 residues. CDR3 in amino acids: CASSFFTGQGGEKLFF. In DNA, the CDR3 is TGTGCCAGCAGCTTCTTTACGGGACAGGGCGGAGAAAAACTGTTTTTT.

This rearrangement joins TRBV6-2 or TRBV6-3 to TRBJ1-1; 9 nucleotides match TRBD1. The J segment lost 2 bases and the V segment lost 5 bases, leaving 9 bases of the junction unmatched. Germline V CDR1 and CDR2: MNHEY, SVGEGT. The CDR3 runs to 16 residues. The CDR3 loop reads CASSPGTGMPNTEAFF. CDR3 bases: TGTGCCAGCAGTCCCGGGACAGGGATGCCTAACACTGAAGCTTTCTTT.

The sample holds a few counts of this clone. The chain joins TRBV3-1 (or the pseudogene TRBV3-2) to TRBJ1-1; D unresolved. The CDR3 covers 15 residues. The germline CDR1 and CDR2 sequences are LGHDT and YNNKEL (reference sequence). The ends were cut back, 1 base at V and 4 bases at J, with 13 bases in the middle. The DNA of the CDR3 is TGTGCCAGCAGCCAAGGTTGGGCCAGCCTCACTGAAGCTTTCTTT. Translating gives CASSQGWASLTEAFF.